What follows describes a single T cell receptor beta chain. This clone was seen only once. Its specific antigen is unknown. Within one base of it there is no much larger clone, and no base qualities were kept. The sample comes from a study of blood T cell repertoires in COVID-19 (TCRdb year 2020). With regard to the full study: The collaborator samples originated in the United States, Italy and Spain and spanned the acute and convalescent phases of COVID-19. The prospective study material was composed of cDNA or gDNA derived from T cells, B-cell-depleted T cells, or PBMCs. Deeply sampled blood TCRbeta repertoires from subjects exposed to, actively infected with, or recovered from COVID-19 were included in the dataset. The repertoires were released in a freely available public database intended as a resource for research on the immune response to SARS-CoV-2. Samples were obtained from the ongoing ImmuneRACE study (first 160 participants) and from 1,000 to 1,500 subjects provided by 6 global collaborators. Sample metadata almost always included a de-identified subject ID, COVID-19 status, age in years and sex. Where available, HLA class I and class II types were obtained from metadata supplied by the sample provider rather than from assay-based typing. Results the study describes overall, beyond this receptor: Clinical and demographic metadata were provided uncurated, with the amount varying by source and participant.

The collaborating institutions used their own protocols to collect whole blood in K2EDTA tubes. For TCRbeta analysis, collaborators shipped samples in one of three forms: frozen whole blood, isolated PBMCs, or DNA extracted from either of those sample types. V is trimmed back by 4 bases and J by 5 bases, and the junction contains 8 bases that no gene match accounts for. Based on the germline V gene, the CDR1 and CDR2 sequences are MNHEY and SVGAGI. The CDR3, from cysteine to phenylalanine, totals 15 residues. The entry retains the CDR3 DNA only, 45 bases that are in frame from base 1. TCRbeta CDR3 regions were amplified from genomic DNA by means of the immunoSEQ Assay, a bias-controlled multiplex PCR. Per the original workflow: Nucleated cell counts per sample were estimated from amplification of reference gene primers within the assay. Sequence reads were collapsed and filtered to measure the absolute abundance of every unique TCRbeta CDR3 rearrangement. Productive Simpson clonality was computed per sample as the square root of Simpson's diversity index over productive rearrangements. Here the immuneACCESS table is served through TCRdb, limited to in-frame sequences with V and J called. Missing clones are a known gap in these copies; in checked studies unresolved V genes cover under half, and the rest lacks a known reason. The V and J calls and clone size are taken from that table; D and trimming were inferred from the DNA. This sample gives some 64,000 clones in total; over 75% of them show up just once. The biggest ten clones account for around 3.9% of the sample.

The sample taken for sequencing was peripheral blood. The chain couples TRBV6-5 to TRBJ1-3, with 7 bases aligning to TRBD1. The receptor comes from a man between 65 and 85 years old with acute or convalescent COVID-19. The nucleotide sequence reads as follows: TGTGCCAGCAGTTCCGCGACAGGGAAGAGAAACACCATATATTTT. Its protein reads: CASSSATGKRNTIYF.